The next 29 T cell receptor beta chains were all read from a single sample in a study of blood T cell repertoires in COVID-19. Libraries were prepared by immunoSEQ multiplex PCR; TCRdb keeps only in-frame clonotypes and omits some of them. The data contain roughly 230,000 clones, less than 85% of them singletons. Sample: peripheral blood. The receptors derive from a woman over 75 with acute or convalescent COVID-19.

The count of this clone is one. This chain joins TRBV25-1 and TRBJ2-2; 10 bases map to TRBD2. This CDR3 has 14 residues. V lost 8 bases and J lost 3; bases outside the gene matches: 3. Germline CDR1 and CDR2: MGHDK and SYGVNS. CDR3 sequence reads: CASLAGVDTGELFF. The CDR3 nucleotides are TGTGCCAGCCTAGCGGGGGTCGACACCGGGGAGCTGTTTTTT.

This chain's CDR3 is CASSIRQQETQYF. The CDR3 nucleotides are TGTGCCAGTAGTATCAGGCAACAAGAGACCCAGTACTTC. The rearrangement links TRBV19 to TRBJ2-5, with unresolved D. CDR3 length: 13 amino acids. Germline V gene sequence: CDR1 LNHDA, CDR2 SQIVND (reference sequence). Trimming left V 3 bases short and J 2 bases short, with 7 bases between.

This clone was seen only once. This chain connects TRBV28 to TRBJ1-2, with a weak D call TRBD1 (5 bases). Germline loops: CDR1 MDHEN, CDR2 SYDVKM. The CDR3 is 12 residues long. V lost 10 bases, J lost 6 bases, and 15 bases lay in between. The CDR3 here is CAIQGRGNGYTF. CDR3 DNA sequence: TGTGCCATCCAGGGAAGGGGAAATGGCTACACCTTC.

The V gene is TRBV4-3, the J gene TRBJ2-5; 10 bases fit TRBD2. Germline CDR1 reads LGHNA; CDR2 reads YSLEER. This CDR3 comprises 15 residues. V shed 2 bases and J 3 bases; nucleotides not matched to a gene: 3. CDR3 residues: CASSQQGLAEETQYF. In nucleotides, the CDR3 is TGCGCCAGCAGCCAACAAGGACTAGCGGAAGAGACCCAGTACTTC.

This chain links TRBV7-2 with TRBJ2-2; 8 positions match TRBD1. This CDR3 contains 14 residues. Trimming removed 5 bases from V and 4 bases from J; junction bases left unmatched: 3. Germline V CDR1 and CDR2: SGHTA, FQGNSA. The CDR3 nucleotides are TGTGCCAGCAGCGAGCAGGGGGCCACCGGGGAGCTGTTTTTT. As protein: CASSEQGATGELFF.

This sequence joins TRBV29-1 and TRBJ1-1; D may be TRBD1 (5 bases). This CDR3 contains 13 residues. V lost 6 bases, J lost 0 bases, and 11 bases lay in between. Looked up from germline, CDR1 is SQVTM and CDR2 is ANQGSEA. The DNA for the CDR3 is TGCAGCGTACGCGACAGAATGAACACTGAAGCTTTCTTT. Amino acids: CSVRDRMNTEAFF.

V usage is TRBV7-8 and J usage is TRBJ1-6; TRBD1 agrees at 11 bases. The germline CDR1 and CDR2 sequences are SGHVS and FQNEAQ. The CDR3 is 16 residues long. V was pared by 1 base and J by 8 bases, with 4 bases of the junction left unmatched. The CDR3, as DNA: TGTGCCAGCAGCTTAGTCGGGACAGGGGGTCATTCACCCCTCCACTTT. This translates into CASSLVGTGGHSPLHF. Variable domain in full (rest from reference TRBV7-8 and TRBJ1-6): GAGVSQSPRYKVAKRGQDVALRCDPISGHVSLFWYQQALGQGPEFLTYFQNEAQLDKSGLPSDRFFAERPEGSVSTLKIQRTQQEDSAVYLCASSLVGTGGHSPLHFGNGTRLTVT.

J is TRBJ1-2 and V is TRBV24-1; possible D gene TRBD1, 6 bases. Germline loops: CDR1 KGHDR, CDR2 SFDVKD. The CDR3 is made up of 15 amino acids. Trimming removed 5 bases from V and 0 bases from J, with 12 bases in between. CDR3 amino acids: CATSAWTAPNYGYTF. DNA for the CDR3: TGTGCCACCAGTGCCTGGACAGCCCCTAACTATGGCTACACCTTC.

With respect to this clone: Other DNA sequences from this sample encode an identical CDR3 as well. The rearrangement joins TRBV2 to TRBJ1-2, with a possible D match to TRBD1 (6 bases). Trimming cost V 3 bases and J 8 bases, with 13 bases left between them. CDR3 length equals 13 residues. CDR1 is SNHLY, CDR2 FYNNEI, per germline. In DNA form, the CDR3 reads TGTGCCAGCAGTGACAGGGGACGCGACGGCTACACCTTC. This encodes CASSDRGRDGYTF.

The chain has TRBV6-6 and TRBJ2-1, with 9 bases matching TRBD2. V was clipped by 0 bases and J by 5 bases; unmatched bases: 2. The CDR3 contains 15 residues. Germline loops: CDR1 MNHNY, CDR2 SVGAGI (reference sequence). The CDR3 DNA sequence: TGTGCCAGCAGTTACTCGCGGGGGGGAAACAATGAGCAGTTCTTC. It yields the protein CASSYSRGGNNEQFF.

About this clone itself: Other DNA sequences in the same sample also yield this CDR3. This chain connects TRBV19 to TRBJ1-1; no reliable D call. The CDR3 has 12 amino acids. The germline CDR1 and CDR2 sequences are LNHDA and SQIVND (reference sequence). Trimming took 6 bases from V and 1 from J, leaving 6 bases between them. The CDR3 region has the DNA TGTGCCAGTAGGGACTCGAACACTGAAGCTTTCTTT. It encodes CASRDSNTEAFF. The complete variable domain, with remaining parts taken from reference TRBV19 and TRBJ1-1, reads DGGITQSPKYLFRKEGQNVTLSCEQNLNHDAMYWYRQDPGQGLRLIYYSQIVNDFQKGDIAEGYSVSREKKESFPLTVTSAQKNPTAFYLCASRDSNTEAFFGQGTRLTVV.

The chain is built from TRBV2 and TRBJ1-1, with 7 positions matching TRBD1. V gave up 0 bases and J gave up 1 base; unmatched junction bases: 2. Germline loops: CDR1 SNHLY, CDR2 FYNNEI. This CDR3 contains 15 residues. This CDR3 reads CASSEAGGWNTEAFF. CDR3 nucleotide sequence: TGTGCCAGCAGTGAAGCAGGGGGCTGGAACACTGAAGCTTTCTTT.

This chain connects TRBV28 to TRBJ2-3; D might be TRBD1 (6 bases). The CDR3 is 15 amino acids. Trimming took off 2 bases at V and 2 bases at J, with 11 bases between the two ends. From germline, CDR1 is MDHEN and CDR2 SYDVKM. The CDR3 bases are TGTGCCAGCAGTTTAAGGGGGATCCCCACAGATACGCAGTATTTT. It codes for CASSLRGIPTDTQYF.

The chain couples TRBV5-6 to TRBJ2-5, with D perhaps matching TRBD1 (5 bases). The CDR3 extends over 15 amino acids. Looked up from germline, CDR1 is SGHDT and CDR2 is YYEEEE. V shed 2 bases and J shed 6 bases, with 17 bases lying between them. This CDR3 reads CASSLRVTVAQTQYF. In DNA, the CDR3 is TGTGCCAGCAGCTTACGGGTGACAGTGGCACAGACCCAGTACTTC.

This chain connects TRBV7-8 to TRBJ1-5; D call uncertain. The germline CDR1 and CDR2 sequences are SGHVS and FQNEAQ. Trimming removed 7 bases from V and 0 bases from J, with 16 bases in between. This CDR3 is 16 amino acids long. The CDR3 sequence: CASTTLQRDSNQPQHF. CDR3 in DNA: TGTGCCAGCACTACTTTACAACGGGATAGCAATCAGCCCCAGCATTTT.

CDR3 DNA: TGTGCCAGCAGCGCCCCTGCTAGCGGGGGCACAGATACGCAGTATTTT. It yields the protein CASSAPASGGTDTQYF. The rearrangement uses TRBV9 and TRBJ2-3; 9 nucleotides match TRBD2. The CDR3 extends over 16 amino acids. The trim removed 3 bases at V and 1 base at J, leaving 6 bases unmatched. Germline V gene sequence: CDR1 SGDLS, CDR2 YYNGEE. Full variable domain (rest looked up from reference TRBV9 and TRBJ2-3): DSGVTQTPKHLITATGQRVTLRCSPRSGDLSVYWYQQSLDQGLQFLIQYYNGEERAKGNILERFSAQQFPDLHSELNLSSLELGDSALYFCASSAPASGGTDTQYFGPGTRLTVL.

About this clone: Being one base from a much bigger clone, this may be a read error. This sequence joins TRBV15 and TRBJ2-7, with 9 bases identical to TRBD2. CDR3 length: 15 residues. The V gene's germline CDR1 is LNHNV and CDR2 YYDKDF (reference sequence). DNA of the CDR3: TGTGCCACCGGCAGAGATAGGTCTAGCGGGGTCGAGCAGTACTTC. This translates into CATGRDRSSGVEQYF. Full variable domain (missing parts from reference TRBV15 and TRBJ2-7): DAMVIQNPRYQVTQFGKPVTLSCSQTLNHNVMYWYQQKSSQAPKLLFHYYDKDFNNEADTPDNFQSRRPNTSFCFLDIRSPGLGDTAMYLCATGRDRSSGVEQYFGPGTRLTVT.

CDR3 DNA: TGTGCCGGGACAGGACAGGGTAACTATGGCTACACCTTC. Residues: CAGTGQGNYGYTF. This chain links TRBV2 with TRBJ1-2, with 8 bases identical to TRBD1. Trimming at V came to 11 bases and at J to 1 base, leaving 6 bases not matched to a gene. Germline V gene data show CDR1 as SNHLY and CDR2 as FYNNEI. The CDR3 length is 13 residues.

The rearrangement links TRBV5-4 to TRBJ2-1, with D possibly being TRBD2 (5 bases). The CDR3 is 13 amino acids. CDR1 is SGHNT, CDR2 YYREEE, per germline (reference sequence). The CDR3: CARERAKYNEQFF. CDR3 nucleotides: TGTGCTAGGGAGAGGGCGAAATACAATGAGCAGTTCTTC. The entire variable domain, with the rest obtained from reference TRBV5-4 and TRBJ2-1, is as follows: ETGVTQSPTHLIKTRGQQVTLRCSSQSGHNTVSWYQQALGQGPQFIFQYYREEENGRGNFPPRFSGLQFPNYSSELNVNALELDDSALYLCARERAKYNEQFFGPGTRLTVL.

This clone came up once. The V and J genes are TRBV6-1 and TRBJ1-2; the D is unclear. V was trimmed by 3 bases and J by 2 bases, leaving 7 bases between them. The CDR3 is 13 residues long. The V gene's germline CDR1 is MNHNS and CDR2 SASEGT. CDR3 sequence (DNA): TGTGCCAGCAGTGATAGGAGAAACTATGGCTACACCTTC. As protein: CASSDRRNYGYTF.

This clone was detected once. CDR3 loop: CASSPKQGTQETQYF. For the CDR3, the DNA is TGTGCCAGCTCACCCAAACAGGGGACCCAAGAGACCCAGTACTTC. This chain joins TRBV18 and TRBJ2-5, with TRBD1 identical over 7 bases. Per the germline V gene, CDR1 is KGHSH and CDR2 is LQKENI. The CDR3 has 15 amino acids. The J segment lost 1 base and the V segment lost 3 bases, leaving 5 bases of the junction unmatched.

Here the CDR3 DNA reads TGTGCCAGCAGCCCCCCTCAGGGGACCACCGGGGAGCTGTTTTTT. It is translated as CASSPPQGTTGELFF. The chain links TRBV7-7 to TRBJ2-2; tentative D call: TRBD1 (6 bases). Germline loops: CDR1 SSHAT, CDR2 FNYEAQ (reference sequence). CDR3 length equals 15 residues. Trimming left V 5 bases short and J 4 bases short, with 14 bases between. The full variable domain, its missing parts supplied by reference TRBV7-7 and TRBJ2-2, is GAGVSQSPRYKVTKRGQDVTLRCDPISSHATLYWYQQALGQGPEFLTYFNYEAQPDKSGLPSDRFSAERPEGSISTLTIQRTEQRDSAMYRCASSPPQGTTGELFFGEGSRLTVL.

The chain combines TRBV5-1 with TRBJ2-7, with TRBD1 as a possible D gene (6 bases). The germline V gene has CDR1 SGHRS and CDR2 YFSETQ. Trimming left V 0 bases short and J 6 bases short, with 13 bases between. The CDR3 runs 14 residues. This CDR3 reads CASSLGDNHSEQYF. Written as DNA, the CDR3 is TGCGCCAGCAGCTTGGGGGACAATCATAGCGAGCAGTACTTC.

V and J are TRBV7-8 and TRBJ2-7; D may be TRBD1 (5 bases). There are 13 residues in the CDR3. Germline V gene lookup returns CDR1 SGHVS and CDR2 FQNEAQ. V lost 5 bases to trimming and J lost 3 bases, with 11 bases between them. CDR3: CASSQTEIYEQYF. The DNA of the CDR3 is TGTGCCAGCAGCCAGACAGAGATCTACGAGCAGTACTTC. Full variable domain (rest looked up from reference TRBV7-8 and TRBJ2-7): GAGVSQSPRYKVAKRGQDVALRCDPISGHVSLFWYQQALGQGPEFLTYFQNEAQLDKSGLPSDRFFAERPEGSVSTLKIQRTQQEDSAVYLCASSQTEIYEQYFGPGTRLTVT.

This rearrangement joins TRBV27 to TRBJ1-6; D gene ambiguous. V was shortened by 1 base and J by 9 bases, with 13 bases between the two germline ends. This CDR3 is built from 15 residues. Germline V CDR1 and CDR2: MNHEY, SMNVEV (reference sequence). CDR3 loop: CASSLFTGNGSPLHF. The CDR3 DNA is TGTGCCAGCAGTTTATTCACGGGGAACGGTTCACCCCTCCACTTT.

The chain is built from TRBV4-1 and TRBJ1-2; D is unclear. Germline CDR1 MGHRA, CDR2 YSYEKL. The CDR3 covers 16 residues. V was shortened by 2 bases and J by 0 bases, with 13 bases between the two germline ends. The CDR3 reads CASSQWWNRANYGYTF. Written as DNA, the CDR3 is TGCGCCAGCAGCCAATGGTGGAACAGAGCTAACTATGGCTACACCTTC.

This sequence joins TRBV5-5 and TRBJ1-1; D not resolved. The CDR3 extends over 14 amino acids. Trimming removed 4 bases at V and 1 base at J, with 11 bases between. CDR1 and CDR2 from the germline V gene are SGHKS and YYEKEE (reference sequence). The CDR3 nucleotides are TGTGCCAGCAGCCACGTGACAACGAACACTGAAGCTTTCTTT. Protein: CASSHVTTNTEAFF.

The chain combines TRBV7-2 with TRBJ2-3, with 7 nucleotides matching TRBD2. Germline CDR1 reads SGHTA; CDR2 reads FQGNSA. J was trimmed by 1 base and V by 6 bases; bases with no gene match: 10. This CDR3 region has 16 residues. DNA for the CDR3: TGTGCCAGCAGTTCCCGCGGGGGTCCCGGCACAGATACGCAGTATTTT. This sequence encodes CASSSRGGPGTDTQYF. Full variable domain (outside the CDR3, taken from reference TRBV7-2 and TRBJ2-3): GAGVSQSPSNKVTEKGKDVELRCDPISGHTALYWYRQSLGQGLEFLIYFQGNSAPDKSGLPSDRFSAERTGGSVSTLTIQRTQQEDSAVYLCASSSRGGPGTDTQYFGPGTRLTVL.

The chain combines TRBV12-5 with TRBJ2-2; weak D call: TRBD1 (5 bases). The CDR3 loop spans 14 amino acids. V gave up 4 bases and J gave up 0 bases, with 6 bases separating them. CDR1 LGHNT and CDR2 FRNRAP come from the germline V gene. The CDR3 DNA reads TGTGCTAGTGGTTGGGGCACGAACACCGGGGAGCTGTTTTTT. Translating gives CASGWGTNTGELFF.